This TCR beta chain came from a study of monozygotic twins with inflammatory bowel disease (dated by TCRdb to the late 2010s). As for the study more broadly: The full study comprised 28 monozygotic twin pairs: nine German pairs (four IBD-concordant, five IBD-discordant) and 19 IBD-discordant Danish pairs. Within discordant pairs, disease-associated traits were sought mainly by comparing IBD patients with their genetically identical healthy co-twins. Each individual had, on average, about 151 000 unique TCRalpha sequences and 181 000 unique TCRbeta sequences available for analysis. Overall study results and their limits: Compared with healthy twins, IBD patients had fewer clonotypes in common with other individuals, a difference most pronounced in patients showing signs of disease activity. A decrease in TCRbeta repertoire diversity, as measured by inverse Simpson index, was observed in IBD patients compared with their healthy co-twins. Repertoire similarity did not differ between concordant and discordant twins, which could be due to limited statistical power. Differing immunosuppressive treatments among patients may have added background noise and inter-individual variability to the repertoires. No single strong signal or clonotype linked to IBD turned up in the results, so the idea that one exists was not supported. Distinction between different T cell subtypes could not be achieved in the analysis.

Notes on this clonotype: The specificity of this receptor is unknown.

Library method: 5' RACE. The input for every TCR library was around 4,000 ng of total RNA. For each sample, cDNA was synthesized in eight separate reactions using SMARTScribe reverse transcriptase. Unique molecular identifiers containing a 6-nucleotide sample barcode were introduced through template switching during cDNA synthesis. TCRalpha and TCRbeta cDNA was amplified by two nested PCRs of roughly 16 and 10 cycles, with bead purification after each PCR. Before amplification, the cDNA was both treated with uracil DNA-glycosylase and purified with the QIAquick PCR purification kit. In the second PCR, Illumina TruSeq-compatible adapters and sample-specific barcodes were added. TapeStation and Qubit were used to check library quality and concentration, and around 4.5 ng of each library went into the pool. Sequencing of the pooled libraries was done on an Illumina HiSeq2500 single-index Rapid Run using custom sequencing primers and 2 x 100 bp reads. In the original analysis: PCR and sequencing errors were corrected by UMI-based consensus assembly using MiGEC version 1.2.6. MiXCR version 2.1.1 handled V(D)J alignment, clonotype assembly and CDR3 extraction. Gene usage, clonotype sharing and MAIT/NKT TCR abundance were normalised by analysing the top 1000, 10 000 and 20 000 clonotypes per sample. Diversity was computed as the inverse Simpson index with the vegan R package after downsampling to 27 000 UMIs. Paired Mann-Whitney U tests were applied to discordant twin pairs, and Benjamini-Hochberg correction was used for multiple testing. Each entry corresponds to one CDR3 protein sequence from reads that TCRdb reprocessed, and DNA is not given. Here the V and J calls rest on TCRdb's processing, not on the authors' analysis. In this sample's table one finds some 150,000 distinct CDR3 sequences. The leading ten clones occupy around 2.4% of the sample.

A roughly 2.6 ml peripheral blood sample was drawn into PAXgene tubes per donor and stored at -80°C. Without T cell sorting, total RNA was isolated from whole blood using the PAXgene blood miRNA kit on an automated QIAcube. Peripheral blood from monozygotic twin pairs concordant or discordant for inflammatory bowel disease was subjected to deep TCRalpha and TCRbeta repertoire profiling with unique molecular barcoding. Smoking habits were recorded for all twin pairs, with individuals classified as current, former or never smokers. Taken from cysteine to phenylalanine, the CDR3 has 17 residues. The DNA sequence is not available. CDR1 and CDR2 were assigned from the germline V gene as MGHRA and YSYEKL.

The chain employs TRBV4-1 and TRBJ2-5; TCRdb's D call of TRBD1 is untestable without DNA. This receptor was taken from a human donor with ulcerative colitis or Crohn's disease, or a healthy co-twin of an affected twin (not recorded which). The source material was blood. The CDR3 sequence is CASSQGISGPRGETQYF.